This TCR beta chain was profiled in a study of vaccination and CD4 T cells after COVID-19. Study at large: SARS-CoV-2 PCR on nasal swabs had been positive for the convalescent patients; several were mild and one was severe.

The junction had 4 bases not matched to a gene; V was cut back by 6 bases and J by 4 bases. The CDR3 is 13 amino acids. Germline V CDR1 and CDR2: MNHEY, SVGEGT. Study-level points and caveats: Median SARS-CoV-2-reactive clonotypes rose from roughly 22 to 38, not significantly.

A word on this clonotype: Its antigen is as yet unknown.

Treatment reported: roughly 10-day PBMC culture with coronavirus spike peptide pools or control peptides (ViraFEST assay). Culture conditions combined 2.2 million or so PBMCs per well with around 9.7 IU/ml IL-2 and 9 to 10 ug/ml peptide pools. Negative selection recovered the CD4+ T cells once they had spent more than 8 days in culture. Cultured CD4+ T-cell DNA underwent Oncomine TCR Beta short-read sequencing. TCRdb itself ran the PCR reads through MiXCR, one entry per CDR3 protein. The repertoire holds about 14,000 distinct CDR3 sequences, with 50% to 65% as singletons. This chain uses TRBV6-2 or TRBV6-3 with TRBJ2-5, with 8 bases aligning to TRBD1. The specimen sequenced was CD4+ T cells from blood, cultured in vitro. This sequence was found in a human donor who had recovered from COVID-19. The CDR3 nucleotides are TGTGCCAGCAGGGGACAGGAGTTAGAGACCCAGTACTTC. The encoded protein is CASRGQELETQYF.